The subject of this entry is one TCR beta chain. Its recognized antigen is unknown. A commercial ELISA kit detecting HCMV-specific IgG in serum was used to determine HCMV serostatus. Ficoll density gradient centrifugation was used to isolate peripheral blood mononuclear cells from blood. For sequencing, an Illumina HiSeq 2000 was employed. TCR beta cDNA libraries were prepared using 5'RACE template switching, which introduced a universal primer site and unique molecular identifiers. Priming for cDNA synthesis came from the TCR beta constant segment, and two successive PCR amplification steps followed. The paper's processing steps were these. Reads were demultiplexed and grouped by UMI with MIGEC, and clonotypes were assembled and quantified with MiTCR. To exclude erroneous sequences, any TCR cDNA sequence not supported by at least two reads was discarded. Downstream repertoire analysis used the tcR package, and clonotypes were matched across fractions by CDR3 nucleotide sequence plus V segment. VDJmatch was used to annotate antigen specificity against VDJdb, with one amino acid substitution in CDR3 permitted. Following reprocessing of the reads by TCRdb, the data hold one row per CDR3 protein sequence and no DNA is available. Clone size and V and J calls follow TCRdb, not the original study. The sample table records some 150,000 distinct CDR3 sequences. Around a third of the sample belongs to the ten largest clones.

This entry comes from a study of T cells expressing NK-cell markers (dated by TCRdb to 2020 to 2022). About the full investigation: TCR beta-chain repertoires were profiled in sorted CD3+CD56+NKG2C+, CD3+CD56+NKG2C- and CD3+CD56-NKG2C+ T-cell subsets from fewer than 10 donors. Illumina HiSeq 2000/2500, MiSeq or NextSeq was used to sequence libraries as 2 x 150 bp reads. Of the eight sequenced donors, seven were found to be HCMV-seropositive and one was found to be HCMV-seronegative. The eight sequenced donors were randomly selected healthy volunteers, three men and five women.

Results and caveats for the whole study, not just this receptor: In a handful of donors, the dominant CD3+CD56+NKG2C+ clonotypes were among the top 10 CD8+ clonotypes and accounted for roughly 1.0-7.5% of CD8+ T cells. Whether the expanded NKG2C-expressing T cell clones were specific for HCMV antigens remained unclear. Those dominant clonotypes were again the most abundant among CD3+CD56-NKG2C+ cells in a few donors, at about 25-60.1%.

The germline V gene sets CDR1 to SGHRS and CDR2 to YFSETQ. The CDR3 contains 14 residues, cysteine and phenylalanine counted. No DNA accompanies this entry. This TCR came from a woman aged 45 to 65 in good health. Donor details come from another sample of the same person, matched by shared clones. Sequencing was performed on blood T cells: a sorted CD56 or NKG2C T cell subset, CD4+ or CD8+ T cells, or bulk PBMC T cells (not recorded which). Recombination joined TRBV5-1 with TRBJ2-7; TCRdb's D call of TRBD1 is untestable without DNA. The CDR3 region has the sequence CASSTGTTSYEQYF.